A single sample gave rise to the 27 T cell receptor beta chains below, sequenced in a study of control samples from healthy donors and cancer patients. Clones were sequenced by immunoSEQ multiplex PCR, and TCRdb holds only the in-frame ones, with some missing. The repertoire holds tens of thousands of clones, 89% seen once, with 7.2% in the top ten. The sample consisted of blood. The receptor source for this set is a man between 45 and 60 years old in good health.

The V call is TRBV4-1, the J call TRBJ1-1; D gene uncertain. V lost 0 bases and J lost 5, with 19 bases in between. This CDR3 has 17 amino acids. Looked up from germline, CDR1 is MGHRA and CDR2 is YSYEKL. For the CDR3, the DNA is TGCGCCAGCAGCCAAGACCCCCCTTTTGTCCTCAGGACTGAAGCTTTCTTT. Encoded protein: CASSQDPPFVLRTEAFF.

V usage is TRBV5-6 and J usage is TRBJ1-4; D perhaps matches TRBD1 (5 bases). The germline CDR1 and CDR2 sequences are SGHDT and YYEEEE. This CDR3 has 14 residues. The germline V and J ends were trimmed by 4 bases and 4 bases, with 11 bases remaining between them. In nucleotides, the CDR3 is TGTGCCAGCAGCCTACGGGACCTTAATGAAAAACTGTTTTTT. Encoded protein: CASSLRDLNEKLFF.

The CDR3 reads CASSQGLATYNEQFF. The CDR3, as DNA: TGTGCCAGCAGCCAGGGACTAGCGACCTACAATGAGCAGTTCTTC. V and J are TRBV7-3 and TRBJ2-1; TRBD2 agrees at 10 bases. The CDR3 spans 15 residues. Trimming at V came to 5 bases and at J to 2 bases, leaving 3 bases not matched to a gene. Germline loops: CDR1 SGHTA, CDR2 FQGTGA.

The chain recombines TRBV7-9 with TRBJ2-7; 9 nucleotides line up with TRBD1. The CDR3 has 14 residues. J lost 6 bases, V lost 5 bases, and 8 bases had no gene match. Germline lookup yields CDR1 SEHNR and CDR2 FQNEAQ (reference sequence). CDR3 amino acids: CASSHRTGVGEQYF. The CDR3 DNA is TGTGCCAGCAGCCACCGGACAGGGGTTGGCGAGCAGTACTTC. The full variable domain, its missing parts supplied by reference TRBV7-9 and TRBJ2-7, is DTGVSQNPRHKITKRGQNVTFRCDPISEHNRLYWYRQTLGQGPEFLTYFQNEAQLEKSRLLSDRFSAERPKGSFSTLEIQRTEQGDSAMYLCASSHRTGVGEQYFGPGTRLTVT.

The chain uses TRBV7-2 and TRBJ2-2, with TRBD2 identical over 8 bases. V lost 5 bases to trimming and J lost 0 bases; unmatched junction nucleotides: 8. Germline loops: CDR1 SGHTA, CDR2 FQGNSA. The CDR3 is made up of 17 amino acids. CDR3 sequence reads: CASSHRRGAANTGELFF. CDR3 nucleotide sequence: TGTGCCAGCAGCCACCGGCGGGGGGCCGCGAACACCGGGGAGCTGTTTTTT.

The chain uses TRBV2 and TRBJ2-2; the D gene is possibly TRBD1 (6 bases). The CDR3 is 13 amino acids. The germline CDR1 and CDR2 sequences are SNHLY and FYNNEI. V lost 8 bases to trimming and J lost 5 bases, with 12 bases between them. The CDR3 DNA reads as TGTGCCAGCCGGACAGTAGAGACCGGGGAGCTGTTTTTT. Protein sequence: CASRTVETGELFF.

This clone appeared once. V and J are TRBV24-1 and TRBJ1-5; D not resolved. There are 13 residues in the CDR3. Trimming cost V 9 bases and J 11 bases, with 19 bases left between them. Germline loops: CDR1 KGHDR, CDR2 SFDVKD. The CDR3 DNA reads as TGTGCCACCTCGACACGTGCTGAAGCGGCCCAGCATTTT. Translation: CATSTRAEAAQHF.

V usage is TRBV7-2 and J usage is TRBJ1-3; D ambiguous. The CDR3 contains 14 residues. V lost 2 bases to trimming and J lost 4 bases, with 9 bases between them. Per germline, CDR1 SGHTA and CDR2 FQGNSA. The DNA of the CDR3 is TGTGCCAGCAGCTTACCTCCTAGAGGAAACACCATATATTTT. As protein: CASSLPPRGNTIYF.

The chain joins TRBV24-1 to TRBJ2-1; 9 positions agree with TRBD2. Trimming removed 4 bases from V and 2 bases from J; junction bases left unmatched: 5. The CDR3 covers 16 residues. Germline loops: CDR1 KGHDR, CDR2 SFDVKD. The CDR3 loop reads CATSDPSGAPYNEQFF. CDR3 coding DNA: TGTGCCACCAGTGACCCTAGCGGGGCTCCCTACAATGAGCAGTTCTTC.

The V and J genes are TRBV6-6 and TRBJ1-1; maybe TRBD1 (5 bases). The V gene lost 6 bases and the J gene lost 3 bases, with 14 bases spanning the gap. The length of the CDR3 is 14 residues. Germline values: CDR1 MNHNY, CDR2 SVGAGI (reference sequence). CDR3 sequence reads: CASRSEVGDTEAFF. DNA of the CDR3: TGTGCCAGCAGGTCCGAGGTGGGGGACACTGAAGCTTTCTTT.

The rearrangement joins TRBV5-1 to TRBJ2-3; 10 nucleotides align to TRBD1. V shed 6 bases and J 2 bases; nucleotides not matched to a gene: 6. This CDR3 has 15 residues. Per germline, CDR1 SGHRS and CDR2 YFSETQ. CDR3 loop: CASIQDRGTTDTQYF. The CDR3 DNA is TGCGCCAGCATTCAGGACAGGGGGACCACAGATACGCAGTATTTT.

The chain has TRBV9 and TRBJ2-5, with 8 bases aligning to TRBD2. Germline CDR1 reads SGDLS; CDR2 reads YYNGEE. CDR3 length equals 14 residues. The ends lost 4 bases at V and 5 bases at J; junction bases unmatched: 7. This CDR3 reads CASSRAGGEETQYF. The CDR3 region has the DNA TGTGCCAGCAGCCGGGCGGGGGGCGAGGAGACCCAGTACTTC.

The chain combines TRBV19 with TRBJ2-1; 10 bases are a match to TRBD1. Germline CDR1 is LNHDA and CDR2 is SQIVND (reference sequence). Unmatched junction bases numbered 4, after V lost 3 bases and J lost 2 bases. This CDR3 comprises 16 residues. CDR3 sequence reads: CASSIAGQGPYNEQFF. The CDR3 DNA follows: TGTGCCAGTAGTATTGCGGGACAGGGGCCCTACAATGAGCAGTTCTTC.

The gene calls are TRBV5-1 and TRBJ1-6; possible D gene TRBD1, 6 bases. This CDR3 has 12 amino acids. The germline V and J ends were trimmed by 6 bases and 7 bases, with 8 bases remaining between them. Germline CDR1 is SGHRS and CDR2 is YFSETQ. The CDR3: CASKQGNSPLHF. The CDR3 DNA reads TGCGCCAGCAAACAGGGAAATTCACCCCTCCACTTT.

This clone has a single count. The CDR3: CASSYSAGGYEQYF. CDR3 coding DNA: TGTGCCAGCAGTTACTCCGCGGGTGGCTACGAGCAGTACTTC. The rearrangement joins TRBV6-6 to TRBJ2-7; a weak D match, TRBD2 (5 bases). The germline gives CDR1 MNHNY, CDR2 SVGAGI (reference sequence). This CDR3 contains 14 residues. Trimming stripped 0 bases from V and 3 bases from J, with 9 bases between.

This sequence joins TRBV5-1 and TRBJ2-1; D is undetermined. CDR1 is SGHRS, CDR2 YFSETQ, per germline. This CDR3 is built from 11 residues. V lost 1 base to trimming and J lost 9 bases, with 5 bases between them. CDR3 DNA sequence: TGCGCCAGCAGCTTGTTGACTGAGCAGTTCTTC. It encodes CASSLLTEQFF. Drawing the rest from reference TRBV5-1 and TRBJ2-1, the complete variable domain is KAGVTQTPRYLIKTRGQQVTLSCSPISGHRSVSWYQQTPGQGLQFLFEYFSETQRNKGNFPGRFSGRQFSNSRSEMNVSTLELGDSALYLCASSLLTEQFFGPGTRLTVL.

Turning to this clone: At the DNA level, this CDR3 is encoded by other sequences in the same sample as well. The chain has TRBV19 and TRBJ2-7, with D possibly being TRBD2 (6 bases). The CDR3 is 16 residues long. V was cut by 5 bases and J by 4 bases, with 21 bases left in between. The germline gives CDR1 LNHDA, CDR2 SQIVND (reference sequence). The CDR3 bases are TGTGCCAGTAGTGGAGGGTCCAGCAGGAACTCTTACGAGCAGTACTTC. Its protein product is CASSGGSSRNSYEQYF.

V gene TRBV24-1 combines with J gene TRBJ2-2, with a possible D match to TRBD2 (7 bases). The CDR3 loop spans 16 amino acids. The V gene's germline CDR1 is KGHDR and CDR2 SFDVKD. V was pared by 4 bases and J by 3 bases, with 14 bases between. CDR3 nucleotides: TGTGCCACCAGTGACCTAGGGGGAGGGGACACCGGGGAGCTGTTTTTT. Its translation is CATSDLGGGDTGELFF.

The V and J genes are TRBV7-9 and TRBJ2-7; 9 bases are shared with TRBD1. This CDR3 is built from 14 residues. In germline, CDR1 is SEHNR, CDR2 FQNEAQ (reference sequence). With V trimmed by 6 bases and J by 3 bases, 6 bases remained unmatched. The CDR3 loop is CASSWSGQGYEQYF. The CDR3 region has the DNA TGTGCCAGCAGTTGGTCGGGACAGGGCTACGAGCAGTACTTC.

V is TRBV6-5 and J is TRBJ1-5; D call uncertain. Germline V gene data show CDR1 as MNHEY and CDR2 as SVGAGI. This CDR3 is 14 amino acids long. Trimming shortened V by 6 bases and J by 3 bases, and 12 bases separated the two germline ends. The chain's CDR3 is CASRSGLNNQPQHF. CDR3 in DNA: TGTGCCAGCAGGAGCGGGTTAAACAATCAGCCCCAGCATTTT.

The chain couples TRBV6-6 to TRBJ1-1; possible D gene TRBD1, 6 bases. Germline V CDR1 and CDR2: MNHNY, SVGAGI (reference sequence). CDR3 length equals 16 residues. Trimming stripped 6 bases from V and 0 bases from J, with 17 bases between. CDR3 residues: CASRRPPGHLNTEAFF. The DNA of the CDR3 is TGTGCCAGCAGACGACCTCCGGGACACCTGAACACTGAAGCTTTCTTT.

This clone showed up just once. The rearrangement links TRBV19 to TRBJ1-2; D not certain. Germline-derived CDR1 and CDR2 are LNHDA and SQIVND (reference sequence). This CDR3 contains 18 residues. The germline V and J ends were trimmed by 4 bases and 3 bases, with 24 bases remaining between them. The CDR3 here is CASSSNPDFRGSYYGYTF. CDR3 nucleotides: TGTGCCAGTAGTAGCAATCCGGATTTTCGTGGGAGTTACTATGGCTACACCTTC.

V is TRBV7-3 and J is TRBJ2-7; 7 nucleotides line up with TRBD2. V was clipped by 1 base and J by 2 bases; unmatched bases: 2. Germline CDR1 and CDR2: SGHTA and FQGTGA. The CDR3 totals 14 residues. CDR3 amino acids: CASSLSGSPYEQYF. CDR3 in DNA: TGTGCCAGCAGCTTAAGCGGGAGTCCCTACGAGCAGTACTTC.

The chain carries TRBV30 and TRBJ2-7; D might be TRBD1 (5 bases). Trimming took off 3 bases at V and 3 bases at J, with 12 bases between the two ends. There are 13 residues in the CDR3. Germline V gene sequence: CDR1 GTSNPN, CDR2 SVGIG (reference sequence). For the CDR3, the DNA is TGTGCCTGGAGAGATAAAACAGGCTACGAGCAGTACTTC. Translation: CAWRDKTGYEQYF.

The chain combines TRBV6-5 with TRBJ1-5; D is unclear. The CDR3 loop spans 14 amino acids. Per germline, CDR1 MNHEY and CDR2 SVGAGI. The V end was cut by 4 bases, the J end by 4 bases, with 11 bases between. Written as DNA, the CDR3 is TGTGCCAGCAGTTCTCGGCAGTTAAATCAGCCCCAGCATTTT. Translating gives CASSSRQLNQPQHF.

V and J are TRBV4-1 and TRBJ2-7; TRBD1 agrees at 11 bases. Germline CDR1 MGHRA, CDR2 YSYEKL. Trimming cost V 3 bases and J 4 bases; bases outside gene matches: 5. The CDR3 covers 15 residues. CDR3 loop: CASSHPGQGGYEQYF. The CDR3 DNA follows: TGCGCCAGCAGCCATCCGGGACAGGGGGGGTACGAGCAGTACTTC.

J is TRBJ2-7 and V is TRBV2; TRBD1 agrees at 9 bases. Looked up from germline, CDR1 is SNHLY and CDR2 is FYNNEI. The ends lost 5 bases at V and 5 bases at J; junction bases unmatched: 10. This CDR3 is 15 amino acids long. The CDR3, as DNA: TGTGCCAGCAGTTTTTACAGGGGGCTTAGGAACGAGCAGTACTTC. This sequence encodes CASSFYRGLRNEQYF. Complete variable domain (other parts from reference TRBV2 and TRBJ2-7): EPEVTQTPSHQVTQMGQEVILRCVPISNHLYFYWYRQILGQKVEFLVSFYNNEISEKSEIFDDQFSVERPDGSNFTLKIRSTKLEDSAMYFCASSFYRGLRNEQYFGPGTRLTVT.